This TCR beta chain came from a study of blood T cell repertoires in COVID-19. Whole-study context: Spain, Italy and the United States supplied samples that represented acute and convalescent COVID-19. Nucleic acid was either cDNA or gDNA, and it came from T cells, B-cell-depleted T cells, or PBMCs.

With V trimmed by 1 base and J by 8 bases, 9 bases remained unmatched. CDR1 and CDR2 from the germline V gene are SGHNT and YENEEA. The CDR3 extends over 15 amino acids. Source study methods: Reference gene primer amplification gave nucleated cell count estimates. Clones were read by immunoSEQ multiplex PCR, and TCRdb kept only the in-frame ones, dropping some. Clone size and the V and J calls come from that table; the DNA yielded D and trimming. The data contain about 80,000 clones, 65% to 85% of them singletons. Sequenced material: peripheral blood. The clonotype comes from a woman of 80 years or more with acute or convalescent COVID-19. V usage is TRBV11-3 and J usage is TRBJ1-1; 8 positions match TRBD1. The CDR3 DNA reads TGTGCCAGCAGCTTAGGCCTTGGGACAGGTGTAGAAGCTTTCTTT. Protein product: CASSLGLGTGVEAFF.